The source of this T cell receptor beta chain is a study of T cell clonotyping in hematopoietic cell transplantation (dated by TCRdb to the early 2020s). In the study overall: Pretransplant recipient samples were obtained after cytoreduction. A total of fewer than 150 blood samples were gathered in the study from under 40 consecutive transplant recipients along with their related donors. Patient recruitment ran from 2015 to early 2017, and follow-up continued until late 2020 or death. Overall results and qualifications from the work: Only a small fraction of recipient repertoires overlapped donor repertoires, with over 97% appearing de novo at the given depth. Donor and pretransplant recipient Inverse Simpson Index values predicted broader posttransplant TCR repertoire diversity. The sample size was limited, and CD4 and CD8 repertoire contributions could not be separated because cells were not sorted. A decrease in recipient TCR diversity was observed after transplant, and a progressive increase in pathologically expanded clonotypes was seen from day 30 to day 180.

The time point tag for this specimen amounts to: recipient sample about 28 days before transplant, after cytoreduction. Blood samples were obtained from recipients approximately 28 days before transplant and at days 30, 100 and 180 after transplant. Nuclei Lysis Solution was used to extract genomic DNA from fresh or cryopreserved unfractionated peripheral blood mononuclear cells. Points on this clone: Its antigen target is currently unknown. No much larger clonotype is one base removed from it; base qualities were not supplied.

With the immunoSEQ assay, which is a bias-controlled multiplex PCR relying on V- and J-specific primers, TCR beta CDR3 regions were amplified from genomic DNA. In a second PCR step, a proprietary barcode and Illumina adapter sequences were attached to the CDR3 amplicons. CDR3 libraries were sequenced on an Illumina MiSeq instrument. The original pipeline was this. Export and quality control were performed with immunoSEQ Analyzer 3.0, and downstream analyses were performed with R Bioconductor and Immunarch. Only productive rearrangements in the normalized downsampled data set were used to calculate repertoire metrics. In the normalized cohort, a clonotype counted as pathologically expanded if the clonotype was larger than 5 templates. Repertoire diversity was measured with the Inverse Simpson Index. To capture all clonotypes, CMV-specificity analyses were performed on the non-normalized data set. Here the immuneACCESS table is served through TCRdb, limited to in-frame sequences with V and J called. Missing clones are a known gap in these copies; in checked studies unresolved V genes cover under half, and the rest lacks a known reason. V and J calls plus clone size are reproduced from that table; the DNA served to infer D and trimming. This sample holds approximately 30,000 clones; 82% were observed only once. In total, the top ten clones hold less than 2% of the sample.

From its cysteine to its phenylalanine, the CDR3 spans 13 amino acids. The entry retains the CDR3 DNA only, 39 bases that are in frame from base 1. Unmatched junction bases come to 6, with V trimmed by 4 bases and J by 8 bases. CDR1 and CDR2, looked up from the germline V gene, are SGHRS and YFSETQ. The sequence joins TRBV5-1 to TRBJ2-1, with 7 bases aligning to TRBD2. The material was peripheral blood mononuclear cells, obtained before stem cell transplant. The TCR was taken from a man aged 40-49 years with acute myeloid leukemia. Some clones in this sample may be carry-over from other donors' samples. CDR3 loop: CASSGRALYEQFF. The DNA sequence reads TGCGCCAGCAGCGGGAGGGCCCTCTATGAGCAGTTCTTC. With all but the CDR3 taken from the reference TRBV5-1 and TRBJ2-1 genes, the full variable domain is: KAGVTQTPRYLIKTRGQQVTLSCSPISGHRSVSWYQQTPGQGLQFLFEYFSETQRNKGNFPGRFSGRQFSNSRSEMNVSTLELGDSALYLCASSGRALYEQFFGPGTRLTVL.